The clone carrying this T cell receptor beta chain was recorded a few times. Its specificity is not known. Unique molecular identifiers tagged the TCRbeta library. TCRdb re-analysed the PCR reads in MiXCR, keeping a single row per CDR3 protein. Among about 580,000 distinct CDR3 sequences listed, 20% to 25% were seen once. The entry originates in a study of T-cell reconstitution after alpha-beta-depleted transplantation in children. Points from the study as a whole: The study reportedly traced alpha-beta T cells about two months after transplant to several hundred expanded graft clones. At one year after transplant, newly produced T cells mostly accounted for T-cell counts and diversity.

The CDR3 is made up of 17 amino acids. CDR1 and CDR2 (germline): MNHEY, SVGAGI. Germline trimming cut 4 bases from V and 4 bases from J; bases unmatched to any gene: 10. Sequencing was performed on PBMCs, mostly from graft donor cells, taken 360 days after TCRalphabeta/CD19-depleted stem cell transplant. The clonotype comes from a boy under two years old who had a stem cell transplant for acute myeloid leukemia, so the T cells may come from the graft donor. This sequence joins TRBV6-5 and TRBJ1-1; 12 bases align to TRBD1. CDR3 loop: CASSSFRDRGLGTEAFF. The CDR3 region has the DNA TGTGCCAGCAGTTCTTTCCGGGACAGGGGGCTGGGCACTGAAGCTTTCTTT.